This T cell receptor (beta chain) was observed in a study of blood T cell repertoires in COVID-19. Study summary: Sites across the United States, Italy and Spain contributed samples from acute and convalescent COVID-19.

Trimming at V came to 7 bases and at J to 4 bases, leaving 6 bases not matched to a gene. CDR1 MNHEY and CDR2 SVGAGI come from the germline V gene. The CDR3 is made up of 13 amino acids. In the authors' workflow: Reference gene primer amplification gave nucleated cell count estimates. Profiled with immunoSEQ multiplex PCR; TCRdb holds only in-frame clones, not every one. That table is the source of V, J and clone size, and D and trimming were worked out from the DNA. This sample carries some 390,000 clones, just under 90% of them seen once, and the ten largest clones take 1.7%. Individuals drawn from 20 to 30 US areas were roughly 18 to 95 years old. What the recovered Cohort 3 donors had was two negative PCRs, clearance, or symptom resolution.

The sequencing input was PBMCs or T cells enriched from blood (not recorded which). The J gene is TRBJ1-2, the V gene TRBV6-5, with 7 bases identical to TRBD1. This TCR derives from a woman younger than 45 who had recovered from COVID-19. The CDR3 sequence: CASKEDRTYGYTF. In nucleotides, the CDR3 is TGTGCCAGCAAAGAGGACAGGACCTATGGCTACACCTTC.